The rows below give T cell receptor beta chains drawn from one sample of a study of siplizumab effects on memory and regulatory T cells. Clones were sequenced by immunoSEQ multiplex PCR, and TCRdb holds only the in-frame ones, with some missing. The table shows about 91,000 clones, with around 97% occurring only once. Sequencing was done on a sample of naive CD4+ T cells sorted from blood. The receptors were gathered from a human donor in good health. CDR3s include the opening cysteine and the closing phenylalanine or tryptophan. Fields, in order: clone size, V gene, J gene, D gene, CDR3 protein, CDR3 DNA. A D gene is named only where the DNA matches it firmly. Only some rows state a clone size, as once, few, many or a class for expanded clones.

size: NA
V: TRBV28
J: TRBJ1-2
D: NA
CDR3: CASSRPNRADGYTF
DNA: TGTGCCAGCAGCAGACCGAACAGGGCCGATGGCTACACCTTC

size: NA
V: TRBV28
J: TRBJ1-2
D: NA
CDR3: CASSPGRALLSYTF
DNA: TGTGCCAGCAGCCCGGGACGGGCCCTATTAAGCTACACCTTC

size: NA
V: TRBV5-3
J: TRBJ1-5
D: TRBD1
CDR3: CARSQQGLSNQPQHF
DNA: TGTGCCAGAAGCCAACAGGGGTTAAGCAATCAGCCCCAGCATTTT

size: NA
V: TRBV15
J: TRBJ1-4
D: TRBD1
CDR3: CATSRDSRGGEKLFF
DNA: TGTGCCACCAGCAGAGACTCCAGGGGGGGTGAAAAACTGTTTTTT

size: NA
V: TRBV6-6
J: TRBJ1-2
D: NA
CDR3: CASSRTLNYGYTF
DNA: TGTGCCAGCAGTCGCACGCTTAACTATGGCTACACCTTC

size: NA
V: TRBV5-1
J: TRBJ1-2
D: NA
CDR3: CASSPRQGRTGNYGYTF
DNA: TGCGCCAGCAGCCCGCGTCAGGGGCGCACGGGTAACTATGGCTACACCTTC

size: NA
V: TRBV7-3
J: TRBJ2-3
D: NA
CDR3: CASRSGTSTDTQYF
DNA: TGTGCCAGCAGGTCCGGGACTAGCACAGATACGCAGTATTTT

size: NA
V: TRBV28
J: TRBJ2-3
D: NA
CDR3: CASSPIVNTQYF
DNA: TGTGCCAGCAGCCCAATCGTGAATACGCAGTATTTT

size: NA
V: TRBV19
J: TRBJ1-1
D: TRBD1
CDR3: CASSVQQGVTEAFF
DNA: TGTGCCAGTAGTGTACAACAGGGGGTGACTGAAGCTTTCTTT

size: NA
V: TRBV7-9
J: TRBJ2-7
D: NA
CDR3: CASSSHAAGDYEQYF
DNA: TGTGCCAGCAGCTCCCACGCGGCAGGGGACTACGAGCAGTACTTC

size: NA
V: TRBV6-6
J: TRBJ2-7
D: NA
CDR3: CASTSRAYEQYF
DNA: TGTGCCAGCACGTCGAGGGCATACGAGCAGTACTTC

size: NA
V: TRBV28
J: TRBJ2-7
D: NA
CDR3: CASGKPGQTAYEQYF
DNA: TGTGCCAGCGGGAAACCGGGACAAACAGCCTACGAGCAGTACTTC

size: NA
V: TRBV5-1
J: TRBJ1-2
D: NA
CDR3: CASSPYGTANYGYTF
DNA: TGCGCCAGCAGCCCATATGGGACCGCTAACTATGGCTACACCTTC

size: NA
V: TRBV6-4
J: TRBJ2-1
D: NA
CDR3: CASSELADRAYNEQFF
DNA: TGTGCCAGCAGTGAGTTAGCGGACAGAGCCTACAATGAGCAGTTCTTC

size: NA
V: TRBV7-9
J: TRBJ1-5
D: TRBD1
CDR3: CASSPWTGYSNQPQHF
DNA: TGTGCCAGCAGCCCCTGGACAGGATATAGCAATCAGCCCCAGCATTTT

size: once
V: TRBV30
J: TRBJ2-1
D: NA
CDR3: CAWISHHEQFF
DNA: TGTGCCTGGATCTCCCACCATGAGCAGTTCTTC

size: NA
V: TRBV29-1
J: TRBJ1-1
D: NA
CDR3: CSVSPGGSGEAFF
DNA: TGCAGCGTATCACCGGGGGGCAGTGGGGAAGCTTTCTTT

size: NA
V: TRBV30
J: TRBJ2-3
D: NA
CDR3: CASNVQGPSTDTQYF
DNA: TGTGCCTCCAACGTACAGGGACCTAGCACAGATACGCAGTATTTT

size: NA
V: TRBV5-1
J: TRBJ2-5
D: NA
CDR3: CASRVTQETQYF
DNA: TGCGCCAGCAGAGTTACCCAAGAGACCCAGTACTTC

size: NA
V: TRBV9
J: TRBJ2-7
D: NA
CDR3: CASSPRDSSYEQYF
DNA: TGTGCCAGCAGCCCCCGGGACTCCTCCTACGAGCAGTACTTC

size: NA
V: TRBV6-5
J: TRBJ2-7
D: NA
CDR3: CASNPLGRYEQYF
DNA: TGTGCCAGCAACCCCCTGGGGCGTTACGAGCAGTACTTC

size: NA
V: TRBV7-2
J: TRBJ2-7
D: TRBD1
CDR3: CASSLQAGTGGLSSYEQYF
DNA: TGTGCCAGCAGCTTACAAGCCGGGACAGGGGGCTTGAGCTCCTACGAGCAGTACTTC

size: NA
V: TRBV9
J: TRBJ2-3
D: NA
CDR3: CASSVNGQSTDTQYF
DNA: TGTGCCAGCAGCGTAAATGGACAGAGCACAGATACGCAGTATTTT

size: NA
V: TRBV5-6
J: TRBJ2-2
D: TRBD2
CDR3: CASRGLAGNTGELFF
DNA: TGTGCCAGCAGGGGACTAGCGGGTAACACCGGGGAGCTGTTTTTT

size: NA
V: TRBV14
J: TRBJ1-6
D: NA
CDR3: CASARRGGMGRNSPLHF
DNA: TGTGCCAGCGCACGCCGGGGAGGGATGGGGAGGAATTCACCCCTCCACTTT

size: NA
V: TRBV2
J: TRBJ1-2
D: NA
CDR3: CARLSKDGYGYTF
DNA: TGTGCCAGACTCTCTAAGGACGGCTATGGCTACACCTTC

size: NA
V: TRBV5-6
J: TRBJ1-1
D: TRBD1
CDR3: CASSFPGGYPTEAFF
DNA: TGTGCCAGCAGCTTTCCAGGGGGCTATCCCACTGAAGCTTTCTTT

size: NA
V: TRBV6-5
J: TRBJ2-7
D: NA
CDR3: CASTSGGSEQYF
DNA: TGTGCCAGCACATCCGGGGGTTCCGAGCAGTACTTC

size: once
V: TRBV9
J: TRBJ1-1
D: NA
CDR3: CASVVCTDKTEAFF
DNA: TGTGCCAGCGTGGTATGTACGGATAAGACTGAAGCTTTCTTT

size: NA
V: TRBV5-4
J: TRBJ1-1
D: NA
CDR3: CASSRQTVHTEAFF
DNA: TGTGCCAGCAGCAGACAGACGGTCCACACTGAAGCTTTCTTT

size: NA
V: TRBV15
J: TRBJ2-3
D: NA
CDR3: CATSERDGGTDTQYF
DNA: TGTGCCACCAGCGAGCGCGACGGGGGCACAGATACGCAGTATTTT

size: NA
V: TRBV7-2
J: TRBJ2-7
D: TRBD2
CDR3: CASSFLPGTSGAASYF
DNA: TGTGCCAGCAGCTTTCTTCCCGGGACTAGCGGGGCGGCGAGCTACTTC

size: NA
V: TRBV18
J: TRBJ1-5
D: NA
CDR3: CASSPGGGRQPQHF
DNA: TGTGCCAGCTCACCAGGAGGGGGGAGACAGCCCCAGCATTTT

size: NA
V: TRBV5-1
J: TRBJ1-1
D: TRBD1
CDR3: CASSGTGQANTEAFF
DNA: TGCGCCAGCAGCGGGACGGGACAGGCGAACACTGAAGCTTTCTTT

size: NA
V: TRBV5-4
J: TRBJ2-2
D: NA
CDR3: CASSTATGPRTGELFF
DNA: TGTGCCAGCAGCACTGCAACGGGACCTCGAACCGGGGAGCTGTTTTTT

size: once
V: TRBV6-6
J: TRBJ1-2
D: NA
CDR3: CASSSRFNYGYTF
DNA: TGTGCCAGCAGTTCGAGATTTAACTATGGCTACACCTTC

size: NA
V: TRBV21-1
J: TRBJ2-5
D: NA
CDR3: CASSGWRDWREETQYF
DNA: TGTGCCAGCAGCGGGTGGAGGGACTGGAGGGAAGAGACCCAGTACTTC

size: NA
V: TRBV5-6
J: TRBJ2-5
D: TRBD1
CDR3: CASSFNRGQETQYF
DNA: TGTGCCAGCAGCTTTAACAGGGGCCAAGAGACCCAGTACTTC

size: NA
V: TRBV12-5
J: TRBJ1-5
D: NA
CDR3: CASGLVLLAAGSDQPQHF
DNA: TGTGCTAGTGGTTTGGTATTGTTAGCGGCCGGGAGCGATCAGCCCCAGCATTTT

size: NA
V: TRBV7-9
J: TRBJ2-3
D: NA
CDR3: CASSRSDTDTQYF
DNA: TGTGCCAGCAGCCGCTCCGACACAGATACGCAGTATTTT

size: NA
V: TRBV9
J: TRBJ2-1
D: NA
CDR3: CASSPSLHNEQFF
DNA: TGTGCCAGCAGCCCTTCGCTACACAATGAGCAGTTCTTC

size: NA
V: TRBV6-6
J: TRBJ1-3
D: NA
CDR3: CATSGGNTIYF
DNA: TGTGCCACTTCCGGAGGAAACACCATATATTTT

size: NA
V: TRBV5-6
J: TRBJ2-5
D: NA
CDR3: CASNGRGRGETQYF
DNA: TGTGCCAGCAACGGGCGGGGGAGGGGGGAGACCCAGTACTTC

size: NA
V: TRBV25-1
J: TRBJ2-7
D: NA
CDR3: CASSESAPAREQYF
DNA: TGTGCCAGCAGTGAATCTGCCCCAGCGAGGGAGCAGTACTTC

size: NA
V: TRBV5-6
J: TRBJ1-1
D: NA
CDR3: CASSFSGATEAFF
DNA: TGTGCCAGCAGCTTTTCAGGGGCCACTGAAGCTTTCTTT

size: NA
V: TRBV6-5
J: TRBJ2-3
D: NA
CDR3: CASSNGPDTDTQYF
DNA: TGTGCCAGCAGTAATGGGCCGGACACAGATACGCAGTATTTT

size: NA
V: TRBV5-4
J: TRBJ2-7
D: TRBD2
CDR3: CASSLAGGRYEQYF
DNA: TGTGCCAGCAGCCTAGCGGGGGGGAGGTACGAGCAGTACTTC

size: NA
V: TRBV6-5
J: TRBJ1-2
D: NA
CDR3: CASSYDILRGYTF
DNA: TGTGCCAGCAGTTATGATATTCTCCGTGGCTACACCTTC

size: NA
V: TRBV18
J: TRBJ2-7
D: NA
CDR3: CASSPAPNVPYEQYF
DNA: TGTGCCAGCTCACCGGCTCCGAATGTCCCCTACGAGCAGTACTTC

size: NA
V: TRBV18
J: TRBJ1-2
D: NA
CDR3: CASSGGPEWGYTF
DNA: TGTGCCAGCTCAGGAGGACCGGAGTGGGGCTACACCTTC

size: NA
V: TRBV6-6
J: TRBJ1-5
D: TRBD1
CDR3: CASGQANQPQHF
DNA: TGTGCCAGCGGACAGGCCAATCAGCCCCAGCATTTT

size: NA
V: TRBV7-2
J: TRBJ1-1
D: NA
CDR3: CASSLFVSSVGGTEAFF
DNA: TGTGCCAGCAGCTTATTTGTCAGTAGCGTAGGGGGCACTGAAGCTTTCTTT

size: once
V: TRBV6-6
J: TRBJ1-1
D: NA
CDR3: CASSHRDRNTEAFF
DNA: TGTGCCAGCAGCCATAGAGACAGGAACACTGAAGCTTTCTTT

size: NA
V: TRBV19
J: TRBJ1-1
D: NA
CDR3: CASSPGWAEAFF
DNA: TGTGCCAGTAGTCCGGGCTGGGCTGAAGCTTTCTTT

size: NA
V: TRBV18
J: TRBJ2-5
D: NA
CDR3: CASSQGRAGETQYF
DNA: TGTGCCAGCTCACAGGGCAGAGCCGGGGAGACCCAGTACTTC